A single sample is the source of the 30 T cell receptor beta chains below, sequenced in a study of blood T cell repertoires in COVID-19. This table comes from immunoSEQ multiplex PCR, and its TCRdb copy is limited to in-frame clones, with some not included. The data contain 280,000 or so clones, about 83% of them singletons. Specimen: PBMCs or T cells enriched from blood (not recorded which). The receptor source for this set is a woman aged 40 to 50 who had recovered from COVID-19.

This clone was seen a single time. The rearrangement uses TRBV19 and TRBJ1-1, with TRBD1 matching over 7 bases. The CDR3 runs to 14 residues. Looked up from germline, CDR1 is LNHDA and CDR2 is SQIVND (reference sequence). J was trimmed by 1 base and V by 7 bases; bases with no gene match: 6. The CDR3 region is CASKKRTGNTEAFF. The CDR3 nucleotides are TGTGCCAGTAAAAAACGGACAGGGAACACTGAAGCTTTCTTT.

The rearrangement links TRBV5-1 to TRBJ1-2; 7 positions agree with TRBD1. The CDR3 has 13 amino acids. CDR1 is SGHRS and CDR2 is YFSETQ in the germline V gene. V gave up 0 bases and J gave up 7 bases; unmatched junction bases: 3. The CDR3 loop reads CASSLGDRSGYTF. CDR3 coding DNA: TGCGCCAGCAGCTTGGGGGACAGATCTGGCTACACCTTC.

CDR3 sequence reads: CASSQLTGIPNYGYTF. The CDR3 coding sequence is TGCGCCAGCAGCCAATTAACAGGGATCCCTAACTATGGCTACACCTTC. This rearrangement joins TRBV4-3 to TRBJ1-2; possible D gene TRBD1, 6 bases. Trimming stripped 2 bases from V and 0 bases from J, with 13 bases between. The CDR3 totals 16 residues. Per the germline V gene, CDR1 is LGHNA and CDR2 is YSLEER.

In its sample, this clone was seen once. This chain links TRBV7-3 with TRBJ2-1; weak D call: TRBD2 (5 bases). Germline lookup yields CDR1 SGHTA and CDR2 FQGTGA. CDR3 length: 13 residues. Between the trimmed V and J ends, which lost 7 bases and 7 bases, there was a span of 14 bases. CDR3 sequence reads: CASTPGGRNEQFF. The CDR3 coding sequence is TGTGCCAGCACCCCCGGAGGTAGAAATGAGCAGTTCTTC.

The chain employs TRBV28 and TRBJ2-7, with 13 bases identical to TRBD2. J was trimmed by 1 base and V by 2 bases; bases with no gene match: 8. The CDR3 length is 18 residues. CDR1 MDHEN and CDR2 SYDVKM come from the germline V gene. The chain's CDR3 is CASSLGPSTSGRSYEQYF. The CDR3, as DNA: TGTGCCAGCAGTTTAGGCCCCTCGACTAGCGGGAGGTCCTACGAGCAGTACTTC.

The V call is TRBV19, the J call TRBJ1-2, with 7 bases lining up with TRBD1. CDR1 and CDR2 (germline): LNHDA, SQIVND (reference sequence). CDR3 size: 12 residues. The V and J ends lost 5 bases and 4 bases, in that order; junction bases with no gene match: 1. The CDR3 region is CASSDRAYGYTF. CDR3 coding DNA: TGTGCCAGTAGTGACAGGGCCTATGGCTACACCTTC.

DNA for the CDR3: TGTGCCAGCAGTAGACACTTTGCAACTAATGAAAAACTGTTTTTT. It specifies CASSRHFATNEKLFF. The chain joins TRBV6-5 to TRBJ1-4; D not certain. The V and J ends lost 5 bases and 0 bases respectively, with 10 bases between them. Germline CDR1 MNHEY, CDR2 SVGAGI. The CDR3 covers 15 residues.

This clone was recorded at least ten times. This chain uses TRBV29-1 with TRBJ2-7; D might be TRBD1 (5 bases). CDR1 and CDR2 (germline): SQVTM, ANQGSEA. This CDR3 has 15 amino acids. V lost 4 bases, J lost 3 bases, and 19 bases lay in between. CDR3 region: CSVAHPQGLGYEQYF. The CDR3 DNA sequence: TGCAGCGTTGCCCACCCCCAGGGTCTAGGCTACGAGCAGTACTTC.

The gene calls are TRBV30 and TRBJ1-2, with D uncertain. V was cut by 1 base and J by 4 bases, with 10 bases left in between. Per germline, CDR1 GTSNPN and CDR2 SVGIG (reference sequence). This CDR3 comprises 13 residues. The CDR3 region is CAWSDSALYGYTF. The CDR3 bases are TGTGCCTGGAGTGATAGCGCCCTCTATGGCTACACCTTC.

The CDR3, as DNA: TGTGCCAGTAGGTCGTCTTCTAACTATGGCTACACCTTC. Residues: CASRSSSNYGYTF. This sequence joins TRBV19 and TRBJ1-2; D call uncertain. Germline assignment: CDR1 LNHDA and CDR2 SQIVND (reference sequence). The CDR3 has 13 residues. V was clipped by 6 bases and J by 0 bases, with 8 bases between them.

The chain links TRBV21-1 to TRBJ2-5; TRBD2, the table's D call, lacks a check against the DNA. TRBV21-1 is termed a pseudogene. The CDR3 has 16 amino acids. The CDR3 nucleotides read TGTGCCAGCTCCTCGAGACTAGCGGGAGTGGGAGAGACCCAGTACTTC. Its translation is CASSSRLAGVGETQYF.

The chain couples TRBV7-3 to TRBJ2-1; 12 bases are shared with TRBD2. Trimming cost V 5 bases and J 8 bases; bases outside gene matches: 19. Germline CDR1 is SGHTA and CDR2 is FQGTGA. This CDR3 is 19 amino acids long. This CDR3 is CASSPPPLAGGPSSHEQFF. The CDR3 nucleotides are TGTGCCAGCAGCCCACCCCCCCTAGCGGGAGGGCCTTCCAGCCATGAGCAGTTCTTC.

The V and J genes are TRBV9 and TRBJ2-2; 9 bases align to TRBD2. The trim removed 0 bases at V and 6 bases at J, leaving 6 bases unmatched. Germline values: CDR1 SGDLS, CDR2 YYNGEE. The CDR3 is 16 residues long. The CDR3 sequence is CASSVDAGGKAGELFF. CDR3 in DNA: TGTGCCAGCAGCGTAGATGCGGGAGGGAAGGCCGGGGAGCTGTTTTTT. The variable domain in full, with the rest retrieved from reference TRBV9 and TRBJ2-2, is DSGVTQTPKHLITATGQRVTLRCSPRSGDLSVYWYQQSLDQGLQFLIQYYNGEERAKGNILERFSAQQFPDLHSELNLSSLELGDSALYFCASSVDAGGKAGELFFGEGSRLTVL.

This clone showed up just a few times. The CDR3 DNA reads TGCGCCAGCAGTATCTACCCTTCTAGCGGGACGGAACAAGATACGCAGTATTTT. Translating it yields CASSIYPSSGTEQDTQYF. The rearrangement uses TRBV10-1 and TRBJ2-3; 9 bases fit TRBD2. CDR1 and CDR2 from the germline V gene are WNHNN and SYGVQD (reference sequence). The V gene end was trimmed by 5 bases and the J gene end by 5 bases; junction bases not matched to a gene: 17. The CDR3 is made up of 18 amino acids.

V usage is TRBV7-2 and J usage is TRBJ2-6; D not resolved. V lost 1 base, J lost 0 bases, and 7 bases lay in between. Germline assignment: CDR1 SGHTA and CDR2 FQGNSA. There are 16 residues in the CDR3. CDR3 sequence reads: CASSLGSSSGANVLTF. The CDR3 DNA sequence: TGTGCCAGCAGCTTAGGGTCCAGCTCTGGGGCCAACGTCCTGACTTTC.

The CDR3 region is CASSSWTSGSIYEQYF. In DNA, the CDR3 is TGCGCCAGCAGCTCCTGGACTAGCGGGAGTATCTACGAGCAGTACTTC. The J gene is TRBJ2-7, the V gene TRBV4-1; 13 nucleotides match TRBD2. Losses at the gene ends were 5 bases for V and 3 bases for J; bases not matched to a gene: 7. This CDR3 has 16 residues. Per the germline V gene, CDR1 is MGHRA and CDR2 is YSYEKL.

At least ten counts were recorded for this clone. The chain uses TRBV13 and TRBJ2-3; 7 bases align to TRBD1. Germline CDR1 is PRHDT and CDR2 is FYEKMQ (reference sequence). Trimming at V came to 10 bases and at J to 5 bases, leaving 6 bases not matched to a gene. This CDR3 is built from 12 residues. The chain's CDR3 is CATAQGEDTQYF. The CDR3 nucleotides are TGTGCCACCGCCCAGGGGGAAGATACGCAGTATTTT. The whole variable domain, remainder taken from reference TRBV13 and TRBJ2-3, is AAGVIQSPRHLIKEKRETATLKCYPIPRHDTVYWYQQGPGQDPQFLISFYEKMQSDKGSIPDRFSAQQFSDYHSELNMSSLELGDSALYFCATAQGEDTQYFGPGTRLTVL.

The chain joins TRBV2 to TRBJ1-4; weak D call: TRBD1 (5 bases). The CDR3 runs 14 residues. Trimming took 6 bases from V and 0 from J, leaving 8 bases between them. Germline V gene data show CDR1 as SNHLY and CDR2 as FYNNEI. The chain's CDR3 is CASRGGSTNEKLFF. The CDR3 bases are TGTGCCAGCAGGGGGGGGTCAACTAATGAAAAACTGTTTTTT.

The chain carries TRBV18 and TRBJ2-5, with D uncertain. CDR3 size: 14 residues. V lost 3 bases and J lost 1, with 9 bases in between. Germline CDR1 and CDR2: KGHSH and LQKENI. The CDR3 bases are TGTGCCAGCTCACCCAATAACGGCCAAGAGACCCAGTACTTC. Amino acids: CASSPNNGQETQYF.

The V gene is TRBV6-5, the J gene TRBJ1-1; D remains unclear. Trimming left V 10 bases short and J 0 bases short, with 12 bases between. Germline V gives CDR1 MNHEY, CDR2 SVGAGI. This CDR3 is built from 13 residues. Here the CDR3 DNA reads TGTGCCACCAAAAGCCCCATGAACACTGAAGCTTTCTTT. It is translated as CATKSPMNTEAFF.

The J gene is TRBJ2-3, the V gene TRBV19, with 10 bases identical to TRBD1. The CDR3 length is 17 residues. The germline CDR1 and CDR2 sequences are LNHDA and SQIVND (reference sequence). The junction had 12 bases not matched to a gene; V was cut back by 3 bases and J by 6 bases. The CDR3 region is CASSITIDRGLSDTQYF. The CDR3 DNA sequence: TGTGCCAGTAGTATCACGATCGACAGGGGGCTTTCCGATACGCAGTATTTT.

This chain uses TRBV5-4 with TRBJ2-1, with D perhaps matching TRBD2 (6 bases). V was trimmed by 0 bases and J by 5 bases, leaving 15 bases between them. The CDR3 has 16 residues. Germline-derived CDR1 and CDR2 are SGHNT and YYREEE (reference sequence). Here the CDR3 DNA reads TGTGCCAGCAGCTTGGGGGGCGCTAGCGCCAACAATGAGCAGTTCTTC. Amino acids: CASSLGGASANNEQFF.

The chain couples TRBV18 to TRBJ1-3; the D is unclear. Germline values: CDR1 KGHSH, CDR2 LQKENI. V lost 6 bases and J lost 0, with 9 bases in between. The CDR3 consists of 14 residues. This chain's CDR3 is CASSSEGSGNTIYF. In DNA, the CDR3 is TGTGCCAGCTCGTCCGAGGGCTCTGGAAACACCATATATTTT. The whole variable domain, filled in from reference TRBV18 and TRBJ1-3, reads NAGVMQNPRHLVRRRGQEARLRCSPMKGHSHVYWYRQLPEEGLKFMVYLQKENIIDESGMPKERFSAEFPKEGPSILRIQQVVRGDSAAYFCASSSEGSGNTIYFGEGSWLTVV.

The genes are TRBV7-2 and TRBJ2-2, with no clear D. V was trimmed by 8 bases and J by 0 bases, leaving 4 bases between them. Per the germline V gene, CDR1 is SGHTA and CDR2 is FQGNSA. The CDR3 totals 12 residues. The CDR3 coding sequence is TGTGCCAGCCGCGCGAACACCGGGGAGCTGTTTTTT. This encodes CASRANTGELFF.

The chain is built from TRBV5-1 and TRBJ1-1; no clear D. The germline CDR1 and CDR2 sequences are SGHRS and YFSETQ. This CDR3 has 13 residues. Trimming took 4 bases from V and 3 from J, leaving 10 bases between them. The CDR3 sequence is CASSPGWDTEAFF. CDR3 in DNA: TGCGCCAGCAGCCCCGGGTGGGACACTGAAGCTTTCTTT.

Comments on this clone: This sample also contains other DNA sequences that code for the same CDR3. The V call is TRBV7-2, the J call TRBJ2-1; 8 nucleotides match TRBD2. The CDR3 contains 15 residues. In germline, CDR1 is SGHTA, CDR2 FQGNSA. V shed 2 bases, J shed 2 bases, and the junction held 2 bases outside the gene matches. CDR3 sequence reads: CASSLTSGTYNEQFF. The CDR3 bases are TGTGCCAGCAGCTTAACTAGCGGTACCTACAATGAGCAGTTCTTC.

The chain uses TRBV9 and TRBJ2-6; 8 nucleotides line up with TRBD1. CDR1 and CDR2 from the germline V gene are SGDLS and YYNGEE. The CDR3 extends over 16 amino acids. V lost 4 bases and J lost 2; bases outside the gene matches: 5. CDR3 amino acids: CASSFQQGAGANVLTF. Here the CDR3 DNA reads TGTGCCAGCAGCTTTCAACAGGGGGCTGGGGCCAACGTCCTGACTTTC.

The V call is TRBV5-1, the J call TRBJ2-7, with D maybe TRBD2 (5 bases). Germline V gives CDR1 SGHRS, CDR2 YFSETQ. V was cut by 0 bases and J by 2 bases, with 15 bases left in between. This CDR3 contains 16 residues. CDR3 protein: CASSLAVASRTYEQYF. In nucleotides, the CDR3 is TGCGCCAGCAGCTTGGCCGTAGCTAGCAGAACCTACGAGCAGTACTTC. The full variable domain, completed using reference TRBV5-1 and TRBJ2-7, is KAGVTQTPRYLIKTRGQQVTLSCSPISGHRSVSWYQQTPGQGLQFLFEYFSETQRNKGNFPGRFSGRQFSNSRSEMNVSTLELGDSALYLCASSLAVASRTYEQYFGPGTRLTVT.

The chain combines TRBV4-2 with TRBJ2-3, with 13 bases that match TRBD2. Germline CDR1 reads LGHNA; CDR2 reads YNFKEQ. The CDR3 consists of 16 residues. V dropped 3 bases and J dropped 4; count of bases not matched to a gene: 4. In DNA form, the CDR3 reads TGTGCCAGCAGCCAGGGGACTAGCGGGATTTCAGATACGCAGTATTTT. It is translated as CASSQGTSGISDTQYF.

This clone was recorded once. The CDR3 spells CASSRVPTMNTEAFF. The CDR3 DNA sequence: TGTGCCAGCAGTCGGGTGCCGACTATGAACACTGAAGCTTTCTTT. The chain carries TRBV7-9 and TRBJ1-1; D is undetermined. V was trimmed by 6 bases and J by 0 bases, leaving 14 bases between them. The V gene's germline CDR1 is SEHNR and CDR2 FQNEAQ (reference sequence). CDR3 size: 15 residues.